Listed below are T cell receptor beta chains from one sample, sequenced in a study of blood T cell repertoires in COVID-19. TCRdb's copy holds only in-frame clones and misses some; the assay was immunoSEQ multiplex PCR. The sample yields 140,000 to 150,000 clones, over 80% seen once. Sequencing was performed on peripheral blood. Receptor source: a man aged 60 to 75 with active or convalescent COVID-19. Both conserved end residues are part of each CDR3. The order of the fields is V gene, clone size, D gene, J gene, CDR3 protein, CDR3 DNA. The D gene is left open where the match is weak. Some rows have no size entry. The others give once, few or many, or a class for an expanded clone.

v_gene: TRBV5-6; abundance: NA; d_gene: TRBD1; j_gene: TRBJ1-6; CDR3aa: CASTGRGRSNSPLHF; CDR3nt: TGTGCCAGCACGGGCAGGGGGCGCAGTAATTCACCCCTCCACTTT
v_gene: TRBV10-3; abundance: NA; d_gene: NA; j_gene: TRBJ1-2; CDR3aa: CAIYSGSDFGYTF; CDR3nt: TGTGCCATCTACTCAGGGTCGGATTTTGGCTACACCTTC
v_gene: TRBV18; abundance: few; d_gene: TRBD1; j_gene: TRBJ2-7; CDR3aa: CASSRTGDEQYF; CDR3nt: TGTGCCAGCTCACGGACAGGGGACGAGCAGTACTTC
v_gene: TRBV5-1; abundance: NA; d_gene: NA; j_gene: TRBJ2-5; CDR3aa: CASSSSGERETQYF; CDR3nt: TGCGCCAGCAGCTCGTCAGGGGAGCGAGAGACCCAGTACTTC
v_gene: TRBV28; abundance: NA; d_gene: NA; j_gene: TRBJ2-3; CDR3aa: CASRTPSYRDTQYF; CDR3nt: TGTGCCAGCCGTACCCCCTCCTACAGGGATACGCAGTATTTT
v_gene: TRBV7-6; abundance: NA; d_gene: NA; j_gene: TRBJ2-3; CDR3aa: CASSSLGAGVADTQYF; CDR3nt: TGTGCCAGCAGCTCACTAGGAGCGGGTGTTGCAGATACGCAGTATTTT
v_gene: TRBV18; abundance: NA; d_gene: NA; j_gene: TRBJ2-5; CDR3aa: CASSADYQETQYF; CDR3nt: TGTGCCAGCTCCGCGGACTACCAAGAGACCCAGTACTTC
v_gene: TRBV7-2; abundance: NA; d_gene: TRBD1; j_gene: TRBJ1-3; CDR3aa: CASSLVGQGSGNTIYF; CDR3nt: TGTGCCAGCAGCTTAGTGGGACAGGGTTCCGGAAACACCATATATTTT
v_gene: TRBV10-1; abundance: NA; d_gene: NA; j_gene: TRBJ2-7; CDR3aa: CASSDGSYEQYF; CDR3nt: TGCGCCAGCAGTGACGGCTCCTACGAGCAGTACTTC
v_gene: TRBV24-1; abundance: NA; d_gene: NA; j_gene: TRBJ1-1; CDR3aa: CATSLTGYEAFF; CDR3nt: TGTGCCACCAGTTTGACAGGATATGAAGCTTTCTTT
v_gene: TRBV18; abundance: NA; d_gene: NA; j_gene: TRBJ1-2; CDR3aa: CASSPGSTDIYGYTF; CDR3nt: TGTGCCAGCTCACCTGGGTCGACGGACATCTATGGCTACACCTTC
v_gene: TRBV27; abundance: NA; d_gene: TRBD2; j_gene: TRBJ2-3; CDR3aa: CASSLGASGSLNTQYF; CDR3nt: TGTGCCAGCAGTTTGGGGGCTAGCGGGAGCTTGAATACGCAGTATTTT
v_gene: TRBV9; abundance: once; d_gene: NA; j_gene: TRBJ2-7; CDR3aa: CASSAWRDSPTEQYF; CDR3nt: TGTGCCAGCAGCGCCTGGAGGGACAGTCCAACCGAGCAGTACTTC
v_gene: TRBV18; abundance: NA; d_gene: NA; j_gene: TRBJ1-1; CDR3aa: CASSPPRTAQNTEAFF; CDR3nt: TGTGCCAGCTCACCACCGCGTACAGCTCAGAACACTGAAGCTTTCTTT
v_gene: TRBV4-1; abundance: NA; d_gene: TRBD2; j_gene: TRBJ2-7; CDR3aa: CASSQGLAGAYEQYF; CDR3nt: TGCGCCAGCAGCCAAGGGCTAGCGGGGGCCTACGAGCAGTACTTC
v_gene: TRBV5-4; abundance: few; d_gene: TRBD2; j_gene: TRBJ2-1; CDR3aa: CASSSPGTSGNGEQFF; CDR3nt: TGTGCCAGCAGCTCTCCCGGGACTAGCGGGAACGGTGAGCAGTTCTTC
v_gene: TRBV7-3; abundance: NA; d_gene: TRBD1; j_gene: TRBJ1-2; CDR3aa: CASSSEGASYGYTF; CDR3nt: TGTGCCAGCAGCTCGGAGGGGGCCAGCTATGGCTACACCTTC
v_gene: TRBV28; abundance: once; d_gene: NA; j_gene: TRBJ1-1; CDR3aa: CASSGGNTEAFF; CDR3nt: TGTGCCAGCAGCGGCGGGAACACTGAAGCTTTCTTT
v_gene: TRBV13; abundance: NA; d_gene: NA; j_gene: TRBJ1-2; CDR3aa: CASSPTRSYGYTF; CDR3nt: TGTGCCAGCAGCCCCACACGTTCCTATGGCTACACCTTC
v_gene: TRBV2; abundance: NA; d_gene: TRBD1; j_gene: TRBJ2-4; CDR3aa: CASNRGLAKNIQYF; CDR3nt: TGTGCCAGCAACAGGGGGCTAGCCAAAAACATTCAGTACTTC
v_gene: TRBV28; abundance: NA; d_gene: TRBD1; j_gene: TRBJ2-7; CDR3aa: CASSTTGSSYEQYF; CDR3nt: TGTGCCAGCAGTACGACAGGGAGCTCCTACGAGCAGTACTTC
v_gene: TRBV28; abundance: NA; d_gene: TRBD1; j_gene: TRBJ2-7; CDR3aa: CASRPDRVKAYEQYF; CDR3nt: TGTGCCAGCAGACCGGACAGGGTAAAAGCCTACGAGCAGTACTTC
v_gene: TRBV5-4; abundance: NA; d_gene: TRBD1; j_gene: TRBJ2-7; CDR3aa: CASSLQGAYEQYF; CDR3nt: TGTGCCAGCAGCTTACAGGGGGCATACGAGCAGTACTTC
v_gene: TRBV7-9; abundance: NA; d_gene: TRBD1; j_gene: TRBJ2-3; CDR3aa: CASRTGGPDTQYF; CDR3nt: TGTGCCAGCAGAACAGGGGGGCCAGATACGCAGTATTTT
v_gene: TRBV9; abundance: NA; d_gene: TRBD2; j_gene: TRBJ2-1; CDR3aa: CASSVLAGGRDEQFF; CDR3nt: TGTGCCAGCAGCGTACTCGCGGGAGGGAGGGATGAGCAGTTCTTC
v_gene: TRBV19; abundance: NA; d_gene: TRBD2; j_gene: TRBJ2-5; CDR3aa: CASSTGLAGTETQYF; CDR3nt: TGTGCCAGTAGTACGGGACTAGCGGGAACAGAGACCCAGTACTTC
v_gene: TRBV3-1/TRBV3-2; abundance: NA; d_gene: NA; j_gene: TRBJ1-1; CDR3aa: CASSQDDFWGGTEAFF; CDR3nt: TGTGCCAGCAGCCAAGATGACTTTTGGGGGGGCACTGAAGCTTTCTTT
v_gene: TRBV5-5; abundance: NA; d_gene: TRBD2; j_gene: TRBJ2-3; CDR3aa: CASSLRTSGRVDTQYF; CDR3nt: TGTGCCAGCAGCTTGCGGACTAGCGGGAGAGTGGATACGCAGTATTTT
v_gene: TRBV19; abundance: NA; d_gene: TRBD1; j_gene: TRBJ2-1; CDR3aa: CASSLGQGAGKGQFF; CDR3nt: TGTGCCAGTAGCCTTGGACAGGGGGCGGGAAAAGGGCAGTTCTTC
v_gene: TRBV14; abundance: NA; d_gene: NA; j_gene: TRBJ2-4; CDR3aa: CASSQDLGVPGGKNIQYF; CDR3nt: TGTGCCAGCAGCCAAGATCTCGGGGTCCCCGGTGGCAAAAACATTCAGTACTTC
v_gene: TRBV7-9; abundance: NA; d_gene: TRBD2; j_gene: TRBJ2-2; CDR3aa: CASSTPTSGTRPTGELFF; CDR3nt: TGTGCCAGCAGCACCCCCACTAGCGGAACTAGACCCACCGGGGAGCTGTTTTTT
v_gene: TRBV11-3; abundance: few; d_gene: NA; j_gene: TRBJ1-1; CDR3aa: CASSLDPLTEAFF; CDR3nt: TGTGCCAGCAGCTTAGACCCTTTGACAGAAGCTTTCTTT
v_gene: TRBV27; abundance: NA; d_gene: NA; j_gene: TRBJ2-1; CDR3aa: CASSLRELAHNEQFF; CDR3nt: TGTGCCAGCAGTTTAAGGGAGTTAGCACACAATGAGCAGTTCTTC
v_gene: TRBV6-5; abundance: NA; d_gene: TRBD2; j_gene: TRBJ2-3; CDR3aa: CASSSERGLRTDTQYF; CDR3nt: TGTGCCAGCAGTTCCGAGCGGGGTCTCCGCACAGATACGCAGTATTTT
v_gene: TRBV24-1; abundance: NA; d_gene: TRBD1; j_gene: TRBJ1-1; CDR3aa: CATSDSHRGRGTEAFF; CDR3nt: TGTGCCACCAGTGATTCGCACAGGGGGCGAGGAACTGAAGCTTTCTTT
v_gene: TRBV23-1; abundance: NA; d_gene: NA; j_gene: TRBJ1-6; CDR3aa: CASPTVSSYNSPLHF; CDR3nt: TGCGCCAGCCCCACAGTAAGCTCCTATAATTCACCCCTCCACTTT
v_gene: TRBV6-2/TRBV6-3; abundance: NA; d_gene: NA; j_gene: TRBJ2-7; CDR3aa: CASSFSLRGGSGYEQYF; CDR3nt: TGTGCCAGCAGTTTCTCACTGCGGGGAGGCTCGGGCTACGAGCAGTACTTC
v_gene: TRBV28; abundance: medium-sized; d_gene: NA; j_gene: TRBJ2-7; CDR3aa: CASSRRVGEQYF; CDR3nt: TGTGCCAGCAGTCGCAGGGTTGGCGAGCAGTACTTC
v_gene: TRBV19; abundance: NA; d_gene: TRBD1; j_gene: TRBJ2-3; CDR3aa: CASSIAPGGYTQYF; CDR3nt: TGTGCCAGTAGTATTGCCCCAGGGGGTTATACGCAGTATTTT
v_gene: TRBV7-6; abundance: once; d_gene: NA; j_gene: TRBJ2-7; CDR3aa: CASSTTSNSYEQYF; CDR3nt: TGTGCCAGCAGCACCACTAGCAACTCCTACGAGCAGTACTTC
v_gene: TRBV7-2; abundance: once; d_gene: NA; j_gene: TRBJ1-1; CDR3aa: CASSRQPNTEAFF; CDR3nt: TGTGCCAGCAGCCGACAGCCGAACACTGAAGCTTTCTTT
v_gene: TRBV5-1; abundance: NA; d_gene: NA; j_gene: TRBJ1-1; CDR3aa: CASSPQMNTEAFF; CDR3nt: TGCGCCAGCAGCCCGCAGATGAACACTGAAGCTTTCTTT
v_gene: TRBV7-2; abundance: NA; d_gene: NA; j_gene: TRBJ2-7; CDR3aa: CASSLGWTAPTYEQYF; CDR3nt: TGTGCCAGCAGCTTAGGGTGGACAGCGCCGACCTACGAGCAGTACTTC
v_gene: TRBV27; abundance: NA; d_gene: NA; j_gene: TRBJ2-7; CDR3aa: CASSPRRQVRDEQYF; CDR3nt: TGTGCCAGCAGTCCACGCCGTCAGGTTAGAGACGAGCAGTACTTC
v_gene: TRBV6-5; abundance: NA; d_gene: TRBD1; j_gene: TRBJ2-2; CDR3aa: CASSRDSRTGELFF; CDR3nt: TGTGCCAGCAGTCGGGACAGTCGAACCGGGGAGCTGTTTTTT
v_gene: TRBV19; abundance: NA; d_gene: NA; j_gene: TRBJ1-1; CDR3aa: CASSIAGKGTEAFF; CDR3nt: TGTGCCAGTAGTATAGCGGGGAAAGGCACTGAAGCTTTCTTT